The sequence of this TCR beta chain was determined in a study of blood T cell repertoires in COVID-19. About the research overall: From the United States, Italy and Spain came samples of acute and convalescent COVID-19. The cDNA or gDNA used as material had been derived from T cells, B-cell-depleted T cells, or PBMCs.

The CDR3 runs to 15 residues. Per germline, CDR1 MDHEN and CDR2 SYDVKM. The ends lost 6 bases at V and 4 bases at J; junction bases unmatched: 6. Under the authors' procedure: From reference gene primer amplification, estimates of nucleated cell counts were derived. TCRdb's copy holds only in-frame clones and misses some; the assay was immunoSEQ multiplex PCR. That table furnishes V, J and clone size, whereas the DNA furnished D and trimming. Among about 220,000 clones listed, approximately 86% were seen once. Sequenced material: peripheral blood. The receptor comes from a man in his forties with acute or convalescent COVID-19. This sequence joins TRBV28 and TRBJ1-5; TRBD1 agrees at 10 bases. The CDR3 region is CASRWDRGGNQPQHF. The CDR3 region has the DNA TGTGCCAGCAGATGGGACAGGGGAGGAAATCAGCCCCAGCATTTT.